These 15 T cell receptor beta chains were all obtained from the same sample, sequenced in a study of CD8 T cells in Susac syndrome. Random hexamers served to reverse transcribe roughly 0.45 to 1 ug RNA. In TCRdb, the immunoSEQ multiplex PCR reads were re-called with MiXCR into one record per CDR3 protein. The sample lists about 200,000 distinct CDR3 sequences; approximately 90% were seen once. The sample taken for sequencing was CD8+ T cells from PBMCs. These TCRs come from a human donor with multiple sclerosis.

The rearrangement links TRBV13 to TRBJ1-2, with a tentative D call TRBD1 (5 bases). The CDR3 is 14 amino acids. In germline, CDR1 is PRHDT, CDR2 FYEKMQ (reference sequence). V was pared by 4 bases and J by 4 bases, with 13 bases between. The CDR3 reads CASSSRGDSYGYTF. CDR3 nucleotide sequence: TGTGCCAGCAGCTCCCGAGGGGATTCCTATGGCTACACCTTC.

CDR3 sequence reads: CASSPSTDNYGYTF. Written as DNA, the CDR3 is TGTGCCAGCTCACCTTCGACAGATAACTATGGCTACACCTTC. The V call is TRBV18, the J call TRBJ1-2; D is perhaps TRBD1 (5 bases). The CDR3 has 14 amino acids. Germline CDR1 KGHSH, CDR2 LQKENI. V lost 3 bases and J lost 1, with 9 bases in between.

The rearrangement links TRBV27 to TRBJ1-5; D unclear. Germline assignment: CDR1 MNHEY and CDR2 SMNVEV (reference sequence). This CDR3 has 13 residues. V was cut by 0 bases and J by 4 bases, with 4 bases left in between. The CDR3, as DNA: TGTGCCAGCAGTTTATCGGGTAATCAGCCCCAGCATTTT. Its protein is CASSLSGNQPQHF.

This chain links TRBV27 with TRBJ2-3; tentatively, D is TRBD1 or TRBD2 (6 bases each). Trimming left V 5 bases short and J 0 bases short, with 12 bases between. The CDR3 consists of 15 residues. Germline lookup yields CDR1 MNHEY and CDR2 SMNVEV (reference sequence). CDR3 coding DNA: TGTGCCAGCAGTCTTAGGGGGGTCAGCACAGATACGCAGTATTTT. Translating gives CASSLRGVSTDTQYF.

V is TRBV29-1 and J is TRBJ2-1, with 8 nucleotides matching TRBD2. The CDR3 spans 13 residues. The V segment lost 4 bases and the J segment 6 bases; nucleotides outside the gene matches: 5. Germline CDR1 reads SQVTM; CDR2 reads ANQGSEA. This CDR3 is CSVGLALGNEQFF. CDR3 in DNA: TGCAGCGTTGGACTAGCGCTCGGCAATGAGCAGTTCTTC.

The chain combines TRBV7-6 with TRBJ1-1, with D maybe TRBD1 (6 bases). CDR1 is SGHVS, CDR2 FNYEAQ, per germline. The V end lost 1 base, the J end lost 2 bases, and 14 bases lay between the germline ends. CDR3 length equals 16 residues. This CDR3 reads CASSLVGGADNTEAFF. In DNA, the CDR3 is TGTGCCAGCAGCTTAGTTGGGGGGGCAGACAACACTGAAGCTTTCTTT. Full variable domain (missing parts from reference TRBV7-6 and TRBJ1-1): GAGVSQSPRYKVTKRGQDVALRCDPISGHVSLYWYRQALGQGPEFLTYFNYEAQQDKSGLPNDRFSAERPEGSISTLTIQRTEQRDSAMYRCASSLVGGADNTEAFFGQGTRLTVV.

The chain uses TRBV11-3 and TRBJ2-7; 7 bases line up with TRBD1. Germline trimming cut 4 bases from V and 12 bases from J; bases unmatched to any gene: 9. Germline assignment: CDR1 SGHNT and CDR2 YENEEA. The CDR3 has 12 residues. The CDR3 DNA follows: TGTGCCAGCAGCTACCCGGGACAGCATATGTACTTC. The encoded protein is CASSYPGQHMYF.

This sequence joins TRBV6-1 and TRBJ2-2; TRBD1 agrees at 8 bases. Germline CDR1 and CDR2: MNHNS and SASEGT. Trimming cost V 5 bases and J 3 bases; bases outside gene matches: 8. The CDR3 has 16 amino acids. The CDR3, as DNA: TGTGCCAGCAGTACGAGACAGGGGCGGGACACCGGGGAGCTGTTTTTT. Translation: CASSTRQGRDTGELFF.

V usage is TRBV4-1 and J usage is TRBJ2-5; 10 bases are a match to TRBD2. This CDR3 is built from 15 residues. J lost 5 bases, V lost 3 bases, and 6 bases had no gene match. Germline V gene sequence: CDR1 MGHRA, CDR2 YSYEKL. In DNA, the CDR3 is TGCGCCAGCAGCCACGAAGCGGGGGGGTTGGAGACCCAGTACTTC. Its translation: CASSHEAGGLETQYF.

The rearrangement uses TRBV7-8 and TRBJ1-1, with TRBD1 matching over 9 bases. Germline trimming cut 1 base from V and 7 bases from J; bases unmatched to any gene: 4. Per the germline V gene, CDR1 is SGHVS and CDR2 is FQNEAQ. This CDR3 region has 14 residues. For the CDR3, the DNA is TGTGCCAGCAGCTTAGTAGGGACAGGGAATGAAGCTTTCTTT. This sequence encodes CASSLVGTGNEAFF.

The CDR3 coding sequence is TGTGCCAGCAGCGTAGATGGGGGGCCGGGCACTGAAGCTTTCTTT. Translated: CASSVDGGPGTEAFF. The chain couples TRBV9 to TRBJ1-1; tentatively, D is TRBD1 (6 bases). The CDR3 is 15 amino acids. Trimming pared 0 bases from V and 4 bases from J, leaving 13 bases between. Germline assignment: CDR1 SGDLS and CDR2 YYNGEE.

The rearrangement uses TRBV9 and TRBJ2-5, with a weak D call TRBD2 (7 bases). CDR1 and CDR2 (germline): SGDLS, YYNGEE. The CDR3 covers 16 residues. Deletions cut 4 bases from V and 3 bases from J, with 19 bases between. This chain's CDR3 is CASSPGGAGQEETQYF. Here the CDR3 DNA reads TGTGCCAGCAGCCCTGGGGGGGCAGGACAAGAAGAGACCCAGTACTTC. Variable domain in full (rest from reference TRBV9 and TRBJ2-5): DSGVTQTPKHLITATGQRVTLRCSPRSGDLSVYWYQQSLDQGLQFLIQYYNGEERAKGNILERFSAQQFPDLHSELNLSSLELGDSALYFCASSPGGAGQEETQYFGPGTRLLVL.

The V and J genes are TRBV27 and TRBJ2-4; TRBD2 matches at 7 bases. This CDR3 comprises 15 residues. The germline gives CDR1 MNHEY, CDR2 SMNVEV (reference sequence). The V and J ends lost 5 bases and 0 bases, in that order; junction bases with no gene match: 4. CDR3 sequence: CASSPASGAKNIQYF. The CDR3 region has the DNA TGTGCCAGCAGTCCCGCTAGCGGAGCCAAAAACATTCAGTACTTC.

This chain connects TRBV30 to TRBJ2-2, with 9 bases fitting TRBD2. V gave up 3 bases and J gave up 5 bases; unmatched junction bases: 10. This CDR3 has 16 residues. Germline assignment: CDR1 GTSNPN and CDR2 SVGIG (reference sequence). The CDR3 spells CAWRREAGGWTGELFF. CDR3 sequence (DNA): TGTGCCTGGAGGAGGGAAGCGGGGGGTTGGACCGGGGAGCTGTTTTTT.

The rearrangement joins TRBV5-4 to TRBJ1-2; D gene unclear. Looked up from germline, CDR1 is SGHNT and CDR2 is YYREEE (reference sequence). Trimming took 6 bases from V and 3 from J, leaving 6 bases between them. The length of the CDR3 is 11 residues. The CDR3 loop reads CASTSDYGYTF. The CDR3 nucleotides are TGTGCCAGCACCTCGGACTATGGCTACACCTTC.